The 10 T cell receptor beta chains below were found in one sample sequenced in a study of control samples from healthy donors and cancer patients. Clones were read by immunoSEQ multiplex PCR, and TCRdb kept only the in-frame ones, dropping some. The data hold about 80,000 clones, with 84% observed a single time. Sequenced input: PBMCs. Receptors originate from a man aged 60 to 69 with head and neck cancer.

This clone was observed a handful of times. The rearrangement joins TRBV18 to TRBJ2-3; TRBD1 aligns across 8 bases. The CDR3 runs 15 residues. Germline V CDR1 and CDR2: KGHSH, LQKENI. The V gene end was trimmed by 0 bases and the J gene end by 4 bases; junction bases not matched to a gene: 3. CDR3 loop: CASSPPYRGSDTQYF. The CDR3 bases are TGTGCCAGCTCACCACCGTACAGGGGGTCAGATACGCAGTATTTT.

The table lists this clone with a few counts. This chain uses TRBV15 with TRBJ2-1; 8 nucleotides match TRBD1. Germline lookup yields CDR1 LNHNV and CDR2 YYDKDF (reference sequence). There are 16 residues in the CDR3. The J segment lost 5 bases and the V segment lost 3 bases, leaving 9 bases of the junction unmatched. For the CDR3, the DNA is TGTGCCACCAGCAGGGGAGGACAGGGACGGAACAATGAGCAGTTCTTC. As protein: CATSRGGQGRNNEQFF.

The rearrangement uses TRBV6-1 and TRBJ2-2; possible D gene TRBD2, 5 bases. The ends were cut back, 1 base at V and 4 bases at J, with 22 bases in the middle. The germline gives CDR1 MNHNS, CDR2 SASEGT. The CDR3 extends over 19 amino acids. The CDR3 spells CASSEVGLVRGWGTGELFF. The CDR3 region has the DNA TGTGCCAGCAGTGAAGTGGGTTTAGTTCGGGGTTGGGGCACCGGGGAGCTGTTTTTT.

The chain is built from TRBV6-5 and TRBJ2-5; 7 bases agree with TRBD1. Germline V gene sequence: CDR1 MNHEY, CDR2 SVGAGI. Unmatched junction bases numbered 2, after V lost 0 bases and J lost 7 bases. The CDR3 has 13 amino acids. The CDR3: CASSYSGTATQYF. CDR3 nucleotides: TGTGCCAGCAGTTACTCAGGGACAGCGACCCAGTACTTC.

The chain employs TRBV10-1 and TRBJ1-6; D not resolved. The length of the CDR3 is 13 residues. Germline V gene lookup returns CDR1 WNHNN and CDR2 SYGVQD (reference sequence). Trimming pared 4 bases from V and 11 bases from J, leaving 12 bases between. The CDR3 DNA reads as TGCGCCAGCAGTGCGGCCCGCAGAACACCCCTCCACTTT. Residues: CASSAARRTPLHF.

The chain has TRBV18 and TRBJ1-1, with D unresolved. Germline CDR1 KGHSH, CDR2 LQKENI. The germline V and J ends were trimmed by 0 bases and 4 bases, with 6 bases remaining between them. The CDR3 is 13 residues long. This CDR3 is CASSPPYTTEAFF. The CDR3 DNA reads as TGTGCCAGCTCACCACCTTATACCACTGAAGCTTTCTTT.

This clone was counted once. V is TRBV6-5 and J is TRBJ2-2; D is unclear. With 6 bases removed from V and 1 base from J, the gap between germline ends came to 6 bases. The CDR3 has 13 amino acids. Per germline, CDR1 MNHEY and CDR2 SVGAGI. The CDR3 here is CASRPGNTGELFF. In DNA form, the CDR3 reads TGTGCCAGCAGGCCAGGGAACACCGGGGAGCTGTTTTTT.

The V and J genes are TRBV19 and TRBJ1-5; D may be TRBD1 (5 bases). Between the trimmed V and J ends, which lost 1 base and 6 bases, there was a span of 10 bases. The CDR3 runs 14 residues. The germline V gene has CDR1 LNHDA and CDR2 SQIVND (reference sequence). Here the CDR3 reads CASSIGAGSQPQHF. The DNA of the CDR3 is TGTGCCAGTAGTATAGGGGCAGGGAGTCAGCCCCAGCATTTT.

V is TRBV9 and J is TRBJ2-6; 9 bases fit TRBD1. After removal of 4 bases from V and 2 bases from J, the junction contained 7 bases not matched to a gene. The length of the CDR3 is 17 residues. Looked up from germline, CDR1 is SGDLS and CDR2 is YYNGEE. The CDR3 region is CASSLQGAWAGANVLTF. CDR3 in DNA: TGTGCCAGCAGCCTACAGGGGGCCTGGGCTGGGGCCAACGTCCTGACTTTC.

To note about this clone: This specimen includes other DNA sequences encoding the same CDR3. This chain connects TRBV19 to TRBJ2-1; 7 bases map to TRBD1. CDR1 and CDR2 from the germline V gene are LNHDA and SQIVND (reference sequence). Unmatched junction bases numbered 2, after V lost 4 bases and J lost 5 bases. The length of the CDR3 is 13 residues. The CDR3 spells CASSTDRDNEQFF. DNA for the CDR3: TGTGCCAGTAGTACCGACAGGGACAATGAGCAGTTCTTC.